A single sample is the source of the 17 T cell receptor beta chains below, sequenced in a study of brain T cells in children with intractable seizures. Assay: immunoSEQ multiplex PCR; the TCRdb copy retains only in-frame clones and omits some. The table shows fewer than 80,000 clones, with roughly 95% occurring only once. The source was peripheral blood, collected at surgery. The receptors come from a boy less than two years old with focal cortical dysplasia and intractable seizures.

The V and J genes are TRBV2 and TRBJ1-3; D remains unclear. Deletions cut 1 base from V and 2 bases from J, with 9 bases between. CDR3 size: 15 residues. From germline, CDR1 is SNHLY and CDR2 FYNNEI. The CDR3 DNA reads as TGTGCCAGCAGTGAAGGAAGGACCGCTGGAAACACCATATATTTT. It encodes CASSEGRTAGNTIYF.

The CDR3 protein is CATSDLRGRTDTQYF. DNA of the CDR3: TGTGCCACCAGTGATTTGCGGGGGCGCACAGATACGCAGTATTTT. The genes are TRBV24-1 and TRBJ2-3; the D call may be TRBD1 or TRBD2 (6 bases each). Looked up from germline, CDR1 is KGHDR and CDR2 is SFDVKD. This CDR3 spans 15 amino acids. V was trimmed by 0 bases and J by 1 base, leaving 7 bases between them.

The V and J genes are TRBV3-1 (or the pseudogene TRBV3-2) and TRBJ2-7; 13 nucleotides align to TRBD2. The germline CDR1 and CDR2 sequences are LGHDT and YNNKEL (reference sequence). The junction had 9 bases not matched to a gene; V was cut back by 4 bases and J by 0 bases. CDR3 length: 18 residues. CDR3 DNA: TGTGCCAGCAGCCTCGGTCCGGGACTAGCGGGGAGCTCCTACGAGCAGTACTTC. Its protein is CASSLGPGLAGSSYEQYF.

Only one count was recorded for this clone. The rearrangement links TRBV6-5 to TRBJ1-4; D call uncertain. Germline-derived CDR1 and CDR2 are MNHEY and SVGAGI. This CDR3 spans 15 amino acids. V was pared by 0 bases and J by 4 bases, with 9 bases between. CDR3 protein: CASSYSWSHNEKLFF. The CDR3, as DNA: TGTGCCAGCAGTTACTCCTGGAGCCATAATGAAAAACTGTTTTTT.

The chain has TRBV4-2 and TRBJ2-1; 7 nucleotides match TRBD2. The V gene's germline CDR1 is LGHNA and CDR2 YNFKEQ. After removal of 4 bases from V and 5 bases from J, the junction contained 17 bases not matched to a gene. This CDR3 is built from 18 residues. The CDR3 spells CASSPTPLAVPGNNEQFF. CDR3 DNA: TGTGCCAGCAGCCCCACCCCTCTAGCGGTTCCCGGCAACAATGAGCAGTTCTTC.

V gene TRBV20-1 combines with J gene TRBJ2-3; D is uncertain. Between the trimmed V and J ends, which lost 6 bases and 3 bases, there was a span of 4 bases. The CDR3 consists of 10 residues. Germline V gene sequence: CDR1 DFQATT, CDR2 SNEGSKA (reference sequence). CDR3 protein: CSATTDTQYF. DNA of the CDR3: TGCAGTGCCACGACAGATACGCAGTATTTT.

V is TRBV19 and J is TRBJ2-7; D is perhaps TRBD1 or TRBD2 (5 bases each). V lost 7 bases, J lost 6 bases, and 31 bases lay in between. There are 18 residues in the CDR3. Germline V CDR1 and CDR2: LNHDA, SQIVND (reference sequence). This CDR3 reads CASKGTEIPNTHLGEQYF. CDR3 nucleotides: TGTGCCAGTAAGGGGACGGAGATTCCCAACACCCACCTCGGCGAGCAGTACTTC.

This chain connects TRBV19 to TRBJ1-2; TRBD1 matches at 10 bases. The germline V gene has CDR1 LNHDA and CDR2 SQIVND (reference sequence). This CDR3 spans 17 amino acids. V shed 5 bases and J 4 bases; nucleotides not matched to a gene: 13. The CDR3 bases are TGTGCCAGTAGTCTCGGTGAGACAGGGGGCTTTAGCTATGGCTACACCTTC. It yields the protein CASSLGETGGFSYGYTF.

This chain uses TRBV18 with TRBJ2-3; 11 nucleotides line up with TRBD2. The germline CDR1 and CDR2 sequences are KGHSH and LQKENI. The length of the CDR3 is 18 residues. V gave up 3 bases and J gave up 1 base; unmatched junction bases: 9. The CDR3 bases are TGTGCCAGCTCACCGGCAACACTAGCGGGAGCCGGCACAGATACGCAGTATTTT. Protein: CASSPATLAGAGTDTQYF.

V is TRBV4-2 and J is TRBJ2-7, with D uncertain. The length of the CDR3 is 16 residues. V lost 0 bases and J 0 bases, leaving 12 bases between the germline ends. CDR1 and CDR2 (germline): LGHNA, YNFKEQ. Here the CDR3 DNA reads TGTGCCAGCAGCCAAGAACGTGTAGGCGTCTCCTACGAGCAGTACTTC. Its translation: CASSQERVGVSYEQYF.

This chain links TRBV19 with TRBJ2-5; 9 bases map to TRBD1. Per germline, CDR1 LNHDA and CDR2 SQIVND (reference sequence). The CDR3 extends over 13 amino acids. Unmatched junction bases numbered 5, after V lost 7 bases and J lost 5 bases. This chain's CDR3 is CASTGTGSETQYF. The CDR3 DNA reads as TGTGCCAGTACCGGGACAGGGTCCGAGACCCAGTACTTC.

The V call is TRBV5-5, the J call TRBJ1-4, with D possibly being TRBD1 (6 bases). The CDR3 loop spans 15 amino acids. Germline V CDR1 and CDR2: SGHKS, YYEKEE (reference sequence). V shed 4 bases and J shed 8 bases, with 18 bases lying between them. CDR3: CASSPLGGANEKLFF. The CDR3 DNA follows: TGTGCCAGCAGCCCATTGGGGGGGGCAAACGAAAAACTGTTTTTT.

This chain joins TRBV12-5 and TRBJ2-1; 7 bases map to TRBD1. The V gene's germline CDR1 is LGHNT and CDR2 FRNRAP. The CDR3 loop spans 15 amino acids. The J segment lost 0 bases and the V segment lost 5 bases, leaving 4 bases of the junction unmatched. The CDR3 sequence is CASGQGQSSYNEQFF. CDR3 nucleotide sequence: TGTGCTAGTGGTCAGGGACAGAGCTCCTACAATGAGCAGTTCTTC.

The chain's CDR3 is CASRQGAGGSPLHF. The DNA of the CDR3 is TGTGCCAGCAGACAGGGGGCGGGAGGGTCACCCCTCCACTTT. The rearrangement joins TRBV28 to TRBJ1-6; TRBD1 matches at 9 bases. Germline loops: CDR1 MDHEN, CDR2 SYDVKM. J was trimmed by 10 bases and V by 6 bases; bases with no gene match: 7. The CDR3 contains 14 residues.

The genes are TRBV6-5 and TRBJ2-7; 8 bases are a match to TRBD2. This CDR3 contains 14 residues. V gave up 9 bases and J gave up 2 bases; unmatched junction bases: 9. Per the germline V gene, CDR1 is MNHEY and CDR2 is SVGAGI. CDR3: CASIPPGLAYEQYF. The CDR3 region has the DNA TGTGCCAGTATTCCACCGGGACTAGCCTACGAGCAGTACTTC.

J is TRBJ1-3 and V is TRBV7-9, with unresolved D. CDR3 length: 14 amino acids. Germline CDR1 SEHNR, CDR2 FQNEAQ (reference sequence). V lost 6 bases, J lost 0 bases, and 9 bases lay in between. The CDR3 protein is CASSYRFSGNTIYF. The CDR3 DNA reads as TGTGCCAGCAGTTACAGATTCTCTGGAAACACCATATATTTT.

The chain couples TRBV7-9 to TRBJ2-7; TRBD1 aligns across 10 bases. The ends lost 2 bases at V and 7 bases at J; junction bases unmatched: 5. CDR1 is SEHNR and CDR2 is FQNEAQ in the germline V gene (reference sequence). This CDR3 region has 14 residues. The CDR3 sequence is CASSLRDRGGEQYF. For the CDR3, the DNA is TGTGCCAGCAGCTTAAGGGACAGGGGCGGGGAGCAGTACTTC. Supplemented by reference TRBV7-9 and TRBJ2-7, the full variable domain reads DTGVSQNPRHKITKRGQNVTFRCDPISEHNRLYWYRQTLGQGPEFLTYFQNEAQLEKSRLLSDRFSAERPKGSFSTLEIQRTEQGDSAMYLCASSLRDRGGEQYFGPGTRLTVT.